Presented here are 28 T cell receptor beta chains from one specimen sequenced in a study of response to subunit inactivated influenza vaccine. TCRdb re-called the RT-PCR reads with MiXCR, one entry per CDR3 protein. The sample gives about 300,000 distinct CDR3 sequences, 22% of which show up once; approximately 10% is in the top ten. Source: PBMCs from blood, taken approximately 22 months after vaccination. Receptors originate from a man aged 50-75 years who received an inactivated influenza vaccine.

The J gene is TRBJ2-7, the V gene TRBV4-3; 8 bases agree with TRBD2. The CDR3 contains 15 residues. V lost 0 bases to trimming and J lost 1 base; unmatched junction nucleotides: 2. The germline gives CDR1 LGHNA, CDR2 YSLEER. Written as DNA, the CDR3 is TGCGCCAGCAGCCAAGATATAGCGGGGTCCTACGAGCAGTACTTC. Translated, it gives CASSQDIAGSYEQYF.

This clonotype occurred a few times. This chain links TRBV7-8 with TRBJ2-1; 10 positions match TRBD2. V shed 2 bases and J 2 bases; nucleotides not matched to a gene: 6. The CDR3 has 17 residues. Germline values: CDR1 SGHVS, CDR2 FQNEAQ. The chain's CDR3 is CASSLISSGGPYNEQFF. DNA of the CDR3: TGTGCCAGCAGCTTAATTAGTAGCGGGGGGCCCTACAATGAGCAGTTCTTC.

This clonotype was seen a handful of times. The rearrangement joins TRBV6-2 or TRBV6-3 to TRBJ2-2, with D unresolved. CDR3 length equals 13 residues. In germline, CDR1 is MNHEY, CDR2 SVGEGT. With 5 bases removed from V and 6 bases from J, the gap between germline ends came to 10 bases. The CDR3 is CASSDQWSGELFF. The CDR3 DNA follows: TGTGCCAGCAGTGATCAGTGGTCCGGGGAGCTGTTTTTT.

The table lists this clonotype with a few counts. V gene TRBV7-8 combines with J gene TRBJ2-7, with D unclear. The CDR3 contains 15 residues. Germline V gene lookup returns CDR1 SGHVS and CDR2 FQNEAQ. V lost 4 bases, J lost 3 bases, and 16 bases lay in between. The CDR3 loop is CASSSKTGPFYEQYF. Written as DNA, the CDR3 is TGTGCCAGCAGCTCAAAAACCGGACCGTTCTACGAGCAGTACTTC.

This clonotype was counted between two and nine times. This chain uses TRBV12-3 or TRBV12-4 with TRBJ1-1; a weak D match, TRBD1 (6 bases). This CDR3 has 15 residues. Trimming took 1 base from V and 0 from J, leaving 9 bases between them. The CDR3 region has the DNA TGTGCCAGCAGTTTAGGGACAGTCATGAACACTGAAGCTTTCTTT. Translated: CASSLGTVMNTEAFF.

The sample holds one count of this clonotype. The CDR3 DNA is TGTGCCAGCAGTTACCGGGCTGGGGCCAACGTCCTGACTTTC. Protein sequence: CASSYRAGANVLTF. The chain links TRBV6-5 to TRBJ2-6, with D hard to call. V lost 2 bases and J 2 bases, leaving 4 bases between the germline ends. Germline V CDR1 and CDR2: MNHEY, SVGAGI. The CDR3 sequence is 14 residues long.

The chain links TRBV28 to TRBJ2-6, with D hard to call. Trimming left V 2 bases short and J 2 bases short, with 4 bases between. Germline V gives CDR1 MDHEN, CDR2 SYDVKM. The CDR3 has 14 residues. CDR3 nucleotides: TGTGCCAGCAGTTTAGTCCCTGGGGCCAACGTCCTGACTTTC. The encoded protein is CASSLVPGANVLTF.

This chain connects TRBV6-2 or TRBV6-3 to TRBJ1-1, with D unresolved. Trimming pared 0 bases from V and 4 bases from J, leaving 12 bases between. The CDR3 runs 15 residues. Germline-derived CDR1 and CDR2 are MNHEY and SVGEGT. The DNA for the CDR3 is TGTGCCAGCAGTTACTCGGGCAGCCAAGCCACTGAAGCTTTCTTT. Protein: CASSYSGSQATEAFF.

This clonotype was detected a few times. J is TRBJ2-7 and V is TRBV7-2; D remains unclear. There are 12 residues in the CDR3. Per germline, CDR1 SGHTA and CDR2 FQGNSA. Trimming took 3 bases from V and 5 from J, leaving 8 bases between them. CDR3 sequence: CASSFGAHEQYF. The CDR3 region has the DNA TGTGCCAGCAGCTTTGGAGCCCACGAGCAGTACTTC.

The gene calls are TRBV9 and TRBJ1-6; 10 nucleotides agree with TRBD1. The CDR3 totals 15 residues. Germline V gene data show CDR1 as SGDLS and CDR2 as YYNGEE. Trimming cost V 2 bases and J 8 bases; bases outside gene matches: 4. CDR3 amino acids: CASSVTGTGDSPLHF. For the CDR3, the DNA is TGTGCCAGCAGCGTCACCGGGACAGGGGATTCACCCCTCCACTTT.

The J gene is TRBJ1-2, the V gene TRBV20-1, with a weak D call TRBD1 (6 bases). This CDR3 has 13 amino acids. Germline V CDR1 and CDR2: DFQATT, SNEGSKA (reference sequence). In DNA form, the CDR3 reads TGCAGCGGAACAGGGAATACTAACTATGGCTACACCTTC. Its protein product is CSGTGNTNYGYTF.

This sequence joins TRBV2 and TRBJ1-2; possibly TRBD1 for D (5 bases). The CDR3 spans 12 residues. V was cut by 4 bases and J by 7 bases, with 10 bases left in between. Germline V gene lookup returns CDR1 SNHLY and CDR2 FYNNEI. In DNA form, the CDR3 reads TGTGCCAGCAGTGTAGCAGGGACTGGCTACACCTTC. Residues: CASSVAGTGYTF.

This clonotype has only a few counts. This chain links TRBV5-1 with TRBJ1-1, with a weak D call TRBD1 (5 bases). The V and J ends lost 1 base and 4 bases respectively, with 8 bases between them. The germline V gene encodes CDR1 SGHRS and CDR2 YFSETQ. CDR3 length equals 13 residues. In DNA form, the CDR3 reads TGCGCCAGCAGCTTGCAGGGCCGCACTGAAGCTTTCTTT. Translated: CASSLQGRTEAFF.

This sequence joins TRBV2 and TRBJ1-5; 8 nucleotides align to TRBD1. The V gene end was trimmed by 3 bases and the J gene end by 6 bases; junction bases not matched to a gene: 4. Germline-derived CDR1 and CDR2 are SNHLY and FYNNEI. The CDR3 covers 14 residues. CDR3 residues: CASSDRTGTQPQHF. CDR3 coding DNA: TGTGCCAGCAGTGACCGGACAGGGACTCAGCCCCAGCATTTT.

This clonotype was observed a handful of times. The V gene is TRBV20-1, the J gene TRBJ1-5; D is possibly TRBD1 (6 bases). The CDR3 has 15 amino acids. Germline CDR1 is DFQATT and CDR2 is SNEGSKA (reference sequence). Trimming took 4 bases from V and 4 from J, leaving 17 bases between them. CDR3 nucleotide sequence: TGCAGTGCTATCCCAGGGGCGGGTAATAATCAGCCCCAGCATTTT. Translation: CSAIPGAGNNQPQHF.

There are a few counts of this clonotype. The V and J genes are TRBV29-1 and TRBJ2-3, with a weak D call TRBD2 (6 bases). This CDR3 is 14 amino acids long. The germline V and J ends were trimmed by 5 bases and 2 bases, with 14 bases remaining between them. Germline CDR1 and CDR2: SQVTM and ANQGSEA. The CDR3 bases are TGCAGCGTTCTAGCGTCCCAGTCCACAGATACGCAGTATTTT. It specifies CSVLASQSTDTQYF.

This clonotype has just a few counts. This chain uses TRBV2 with TRBJ2-1; D perhaps matches TRBD1 (5 bases). The CDR3 is 17 residues long. V lost 0 bases to trimming and J lost 2 bases, with 14 bases between them. Germline V CDR1 and CDR2: SNHLY, FYNNEI. The CDR3 loop reads CASSEAPNRYTYNEQFF. The DNA of the CDR3 is TGTGCCAGCAGTGAAGCCCCGAACAGGTATACCTACAATGAGCAGTTCTTC.

Ten or more counts support this clonotype. The V gene is TRBV27, the J gene TRBJ1-6; 8 bases line up with TRBD1. The CDR3 covers 15 residues. V was clipped by 4 bases and J by 7 bases; unmatched bases: 6. CDR1 is MNHEY, CDR2 SMNVEV, per germline (reference sequence). This CDR3 is CASSWTGLGNSPLHF. CDR3 sequence (DNA): TGTGCCAGCAGTTGGACAGGGCTAGGAAATTCACCCCTCCACTTT.

The CDR3 sequence is CAIRPIDQETQYF. CDR3 in DNA: TGTGCCATCAGGCCCATAGACCAAGAGACCCAGTACTTC. This chain connects TRBV10-3 to TRBJ2-5; D gene uncertain. The length of the CDR3 is 13 residues. V was clipped by 6 bases and J by 0 bases, with 8 bases between them. CDR1 is ENHRY, CDR2 SYGVKD, per germline.

This clonotype was seen only a few times. V and J are TRBV6-5 and TRBJ1-2, with D possibly matching TRBD1 (5 bases). The length of the CDR3 is 12 residues. With 2 bases removed from V and 8 bases from J, the gap between germline ends came to 9 bases. Germline assignment: CDR1 MNHEY and CDR2 SVGAGI. Written as DNA, the CDR3 is TGTGCCAGCAGTTACCCGGGGGGGGGCTACACCTTC. Residues: CASSYPGGGYTF.

The V and J genes are TRBV7-9 and TRBJ1-3, with 7 bases matching TRBD1. The CDR3 covers 14 residues. V lost 4 bases and J lost 8; bases outside the gene matches: 8. From germline, CDR1 is SEHNR and CDR2 FQNEAQ (reference sequence). The CDR3: CASSSQGRSDTIYF. CDR3 bases: TGTGCCAGCAGCTCACAGGGGCGGTCGGACACCATATATTTT.

The sample holds a few counts of this clonotype. The rearrangement links TRBV30 to TRBJ2-1; 8 bases are a match to TRBD2. This CDR3 region has 12 residues. Germline values: CDR1 GTSNPN, CDR2 SVGIG (reference sequence). V shed 2 bases and J 10 bases; nucleotides not matched to a gene: 4. CDR3: CAWSSSSGEQFF. In nucleotides, the CDR3 is TGTGCCTGGAGTTCGTCTAGCGGGGAGCAGTTCTTC.

The chain couples TRBV5-5 to TRBJ1-6; D call uncertain. The germline V and J ends were trimmed by 3 bases and 5 bases, with 12 bases remaining between them. Per the germline V gene, CDR1 is SGHKS and CDR2 is YYEKEE (reference sequence). The CDR3 has 15 residues. CDR3 loop: CASSSTPTDNSPLHF. The DNA of the CDR3 is TGTGCCAGCAGCTCGACACCGACTGATAATTCACCCCTCCACTTT.

The rearrangement joins TRBV9 to TRBJ2-7; D may correspond to TRBD1 or TRBD2 (5 bases each). The length of the CDR3 is 14 residues. V was trimmed by 4 bases and J by 0 bases, leaving 11 bases between them. CDR1 and CDR2 (germline): SGDLS, YYNGEE. CDR3 loop: CASSPRDGSYEQYF. The CDR3 coding sequence is TGTGCCAGCAGCCCCCGGGACGGCTCCTACGAGCAGTACTTC.

V is TRBV7-8 and J is TRBJ2-5; 14 bases are a match to TRBD2. Germline loops: CDR1 SGHVS, CDR2 FQNEAQ. There are 15 residues in the CDR3. V was pared by 5 bases and J by 4 bases, with 3 bases of the junction left unmatched. The CDR3 here is CASSEGLAGVETQYF. CDR3 DNA sequence: TGTGCCAGCAGCGAGGGACTAGCGGGAGTAGAGACCCAGTACTTC. Combining the CDR3 with reference TRBV7-8 and TRBJ2-5 gives the whole variable domain GAGVSQSPRYKVAKRGQDVALRCDPISGHVSLFWYQQALGQGPEFLTYFQNEAQLDKSGLPSDRFFAERPEGSVSTLKIQRTQQEDSAVYLCASSEGLAGVETQYFGPGTRLLVL.

This clonotype was recorded a few times. The chain joins TRBV24-1 to TRBJ1-5, with a possible D match to TRBD1 (5 bases). Germline loops: CDR1 KGHDR, CDR2 SFDVKD. The V gene lost 4 bases and the J gene lost 5 bases, with 20 bases spanning the gap. The CDR3 runs 17 residues. CDR3 residues: CATSDTGTSYRHQPQHF. CDR3 nucleotides: TGTGCCACCAGTGACACCGGGACCTCCTATCGCCATCAGCCCCAGCATTTT.

This clonotype was observed a handful of times. The V gene is TRBV30, the J gene TRBJ1-5; D not certain. V lost 0 bases and J lost 1, with 10 bases in between. CDR3 length: 15 amino acids. The germline V gene encodes CDR1 GTSNPN and CDR2 SVGIG (reference sequence). The CDR3 sequence is CAWSVMGRSNQPQHF. The CDR3 DNA reads TGTGCCTGGAGTGTGATGGGGAGGAGCAATCAGCCCCAGCATTTT.

In this sample, this clonotype turned up a few times. The chain joins TRBV6-2 or TRBV6-3 to TRBJ2-2; 12 positions agree with TRBD2. Germline CDR1 is MNHEY and CDR2 is SVGEGT. Trimming cost V 5 bases and J 6 bases; bases outside gene matches: 4. The CDR3 loop spans 15 amino acids. The CDR3 sequence: CASSLTSGSSGELFF. DNA of the CDR3: TGTGCCAGCAGTCTGACTAGCGGGAGCTCCGGGGAGCTGTTTTTT.